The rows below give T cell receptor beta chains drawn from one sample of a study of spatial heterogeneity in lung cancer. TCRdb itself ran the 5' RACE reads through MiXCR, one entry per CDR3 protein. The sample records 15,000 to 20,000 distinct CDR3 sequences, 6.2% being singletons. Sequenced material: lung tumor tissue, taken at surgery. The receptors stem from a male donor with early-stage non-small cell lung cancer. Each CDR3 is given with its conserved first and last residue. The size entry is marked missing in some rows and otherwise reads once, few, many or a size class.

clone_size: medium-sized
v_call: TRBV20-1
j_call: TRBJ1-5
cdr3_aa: CSARDHGDGGNQPQHF

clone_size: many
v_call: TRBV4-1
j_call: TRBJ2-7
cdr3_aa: CASSQHIRSDEQYF

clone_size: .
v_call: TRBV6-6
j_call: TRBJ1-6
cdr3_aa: CASDARRTGTGNSPLHF

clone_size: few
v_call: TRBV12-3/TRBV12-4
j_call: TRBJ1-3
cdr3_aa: CASSLLVQGSGNTIYF

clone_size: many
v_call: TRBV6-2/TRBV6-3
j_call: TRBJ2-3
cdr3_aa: CASIPSPGLVTDTQYF

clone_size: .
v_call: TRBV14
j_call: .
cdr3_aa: CASSQDKSGLAYNEQYF

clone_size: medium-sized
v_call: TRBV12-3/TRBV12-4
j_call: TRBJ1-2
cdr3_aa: CASSYAGQYYGYTF

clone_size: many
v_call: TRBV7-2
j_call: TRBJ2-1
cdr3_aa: CASSDRGYPYNEQFF

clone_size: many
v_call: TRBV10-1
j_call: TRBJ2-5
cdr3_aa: CASSKGKETQYF

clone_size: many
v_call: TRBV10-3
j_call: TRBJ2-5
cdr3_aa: CAISERLADPQETQYF

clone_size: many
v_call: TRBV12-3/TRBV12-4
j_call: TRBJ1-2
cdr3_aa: CASSRQVDYGYTF

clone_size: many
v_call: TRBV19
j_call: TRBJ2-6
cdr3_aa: CASSLRGGRSGANVLTF

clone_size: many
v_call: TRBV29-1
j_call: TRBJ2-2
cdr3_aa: CSVVIAEANTGELFF

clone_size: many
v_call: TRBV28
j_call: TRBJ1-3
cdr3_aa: CASGPRTASGNTIYF

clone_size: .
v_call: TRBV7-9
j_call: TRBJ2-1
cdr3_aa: CASSSGTGEQFF

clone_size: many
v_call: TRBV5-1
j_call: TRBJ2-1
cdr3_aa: CASSLLAAAYNEQFF

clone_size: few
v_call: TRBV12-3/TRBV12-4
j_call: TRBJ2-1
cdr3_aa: CASSLFRGANEQFF

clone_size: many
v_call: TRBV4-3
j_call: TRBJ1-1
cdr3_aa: CASSVSSQGNAEAFF

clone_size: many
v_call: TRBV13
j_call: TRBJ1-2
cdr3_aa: CASSSDMDVGYTF

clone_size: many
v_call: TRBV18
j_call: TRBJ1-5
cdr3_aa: CASSAGDQPQHF

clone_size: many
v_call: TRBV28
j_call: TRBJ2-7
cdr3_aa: CASSLEGREQYF

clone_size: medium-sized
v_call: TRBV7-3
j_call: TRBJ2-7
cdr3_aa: CASSLGSGEQYF

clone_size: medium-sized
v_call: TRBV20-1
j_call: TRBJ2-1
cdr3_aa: CSARSEGHNEQFF

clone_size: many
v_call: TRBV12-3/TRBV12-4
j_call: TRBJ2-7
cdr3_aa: CASSQGAGVDEQYF

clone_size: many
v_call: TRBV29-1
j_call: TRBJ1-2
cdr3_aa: CSVESQGGGGYTF

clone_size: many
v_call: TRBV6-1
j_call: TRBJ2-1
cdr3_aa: CASSAHNEQFF

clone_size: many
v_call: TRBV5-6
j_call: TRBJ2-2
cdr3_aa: CASSRPGSTGELFF

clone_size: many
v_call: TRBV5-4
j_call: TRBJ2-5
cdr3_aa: CASSLGRGLLTAQETQYF

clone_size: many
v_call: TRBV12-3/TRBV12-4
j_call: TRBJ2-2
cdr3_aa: CASSSSGTTNTGELFF

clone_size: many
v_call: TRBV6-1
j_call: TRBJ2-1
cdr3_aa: CASSDRQGGYNEQFF

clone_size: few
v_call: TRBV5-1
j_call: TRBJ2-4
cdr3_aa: CASQPGLAKNIQYF

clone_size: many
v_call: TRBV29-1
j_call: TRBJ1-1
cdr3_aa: CSVEPANTEAFF

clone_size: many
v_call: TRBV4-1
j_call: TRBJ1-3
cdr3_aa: CASRPTTGSGNTIYF

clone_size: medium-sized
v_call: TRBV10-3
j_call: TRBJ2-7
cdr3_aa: CAISNKSYEQYF

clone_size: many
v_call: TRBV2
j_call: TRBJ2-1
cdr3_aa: CASKGDSGSYEFF

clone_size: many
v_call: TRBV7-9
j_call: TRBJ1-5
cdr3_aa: CASSPIGGEDQPQHF

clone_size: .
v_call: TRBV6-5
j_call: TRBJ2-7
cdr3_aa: CASSYSAGSQGEQYF

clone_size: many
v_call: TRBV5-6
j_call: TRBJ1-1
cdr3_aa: CASRGTRNTEAFF

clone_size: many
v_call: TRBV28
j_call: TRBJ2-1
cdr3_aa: CASSFLAGVRNEQFF

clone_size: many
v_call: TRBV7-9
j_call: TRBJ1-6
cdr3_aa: CASSLGQDHSPLHF

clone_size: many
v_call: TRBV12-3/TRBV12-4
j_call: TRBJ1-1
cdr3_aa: CASSLLRMNTEAFF

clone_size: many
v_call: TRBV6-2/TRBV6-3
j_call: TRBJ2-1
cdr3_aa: CASSYSTGQALVLSYNEQFF

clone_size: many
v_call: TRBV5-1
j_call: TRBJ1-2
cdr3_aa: CASSYQGQGGGYTF

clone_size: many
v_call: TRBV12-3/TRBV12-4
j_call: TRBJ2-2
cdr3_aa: CASSLGPAGELFF

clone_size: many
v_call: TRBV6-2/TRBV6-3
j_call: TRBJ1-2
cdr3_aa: CASSPGTGKNYGYTF

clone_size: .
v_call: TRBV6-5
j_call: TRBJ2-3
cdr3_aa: CASSSNPLAGVTDTQYF

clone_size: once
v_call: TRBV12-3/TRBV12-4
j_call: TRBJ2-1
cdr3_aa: CASSLRLAGIPNEQFF

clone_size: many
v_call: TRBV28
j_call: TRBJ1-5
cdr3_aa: CASSFGLGGNQPQHF

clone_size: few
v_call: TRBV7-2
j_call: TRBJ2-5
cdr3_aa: CASSSGTVETQYF

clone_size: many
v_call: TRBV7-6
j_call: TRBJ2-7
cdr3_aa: CASSLASSNEQYF

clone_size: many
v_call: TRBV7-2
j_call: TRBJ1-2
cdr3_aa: CASSSGLLWYGYTF

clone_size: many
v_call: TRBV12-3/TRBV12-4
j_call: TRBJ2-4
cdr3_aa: CASSPRTGGGDIQYF

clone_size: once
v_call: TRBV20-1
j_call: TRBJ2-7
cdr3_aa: CSAGTSGRAYEQYF

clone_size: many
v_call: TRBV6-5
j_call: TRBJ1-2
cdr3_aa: CASSSGSGYTF

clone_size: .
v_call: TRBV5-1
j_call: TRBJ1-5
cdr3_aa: CASSWDRGHINQPQHF

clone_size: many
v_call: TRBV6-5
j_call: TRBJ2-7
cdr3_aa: CASKPGVASSEQYF

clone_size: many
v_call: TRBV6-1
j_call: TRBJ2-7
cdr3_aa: CASRDGQGYEQYF

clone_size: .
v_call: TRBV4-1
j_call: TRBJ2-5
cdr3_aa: CASRRGLAGPSAKYF

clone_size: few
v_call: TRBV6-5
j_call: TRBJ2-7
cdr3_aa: CASSPAPLSTSYYEQYF